Detailed here is one T cell receptor beta chain. RNA extraction and reverse transcription yielded cDNA as sequencing template. Libraries were prepared by immunoSEQ multiplex PCR; TCRdb keeps only in-frame clonotypes and omits some of them. The sample records 250,000 or so clones, under 70% being singletons. The sample belongs to a study of CD8+ T cells in alopecia areata. Deletions cut 1 base from V and 2 bases from J, with 6 bases between. CDR1 LNHNV and CDR2 YYDKDF come from the germline V gene (reference sequence). This CDR3 has 15 amino acids. The clonotype was recovered from a human donor with alopecia areata. Sample: CD4+ T cells sorted from blood, taken at week 0. The genes are TRBV15 and TRBJ2-6, with D possibly being TRBD1 or TRBD2 (5 bases each). The CDR3 loop reads CATSRGGTGANVLTF. DNA of the CDR3: TGTGCCACCAGCAGAGGGGGGACTGGGGCCAACGTCCTGACTTTC.